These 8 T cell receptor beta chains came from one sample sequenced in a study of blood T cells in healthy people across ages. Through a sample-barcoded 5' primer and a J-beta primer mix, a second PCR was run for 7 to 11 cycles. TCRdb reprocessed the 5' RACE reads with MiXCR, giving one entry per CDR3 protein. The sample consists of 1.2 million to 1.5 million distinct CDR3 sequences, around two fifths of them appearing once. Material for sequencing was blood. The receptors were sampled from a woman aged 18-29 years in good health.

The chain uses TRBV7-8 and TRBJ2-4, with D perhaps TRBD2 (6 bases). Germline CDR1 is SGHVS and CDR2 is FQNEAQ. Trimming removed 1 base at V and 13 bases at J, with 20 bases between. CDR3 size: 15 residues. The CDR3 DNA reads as TGTGCCAGCAGCTTAGGGAGGGTAAATCTGGGGCCCCAGTACTTC. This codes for CASSLGRVNLGPQYF.

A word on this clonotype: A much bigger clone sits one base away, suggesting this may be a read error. CDR3 bases: TGTGCCAGCAGCCAAGTCGGAGGACAAAATGAAAAACTGTTTTTT. Encoded protein: CASSQVGGQNEKLFF. The gene calls are TRBV4-2 and TRBJ1-4; a weak D match, TRBD1 (5 bases). Germline-derived CDR1 and CDR2 are LGHNA and YNFKEQ. Trimming removed 1 base from V and 5 bases from J, with 11 bases in between. There are 15 residues in the CDR3.

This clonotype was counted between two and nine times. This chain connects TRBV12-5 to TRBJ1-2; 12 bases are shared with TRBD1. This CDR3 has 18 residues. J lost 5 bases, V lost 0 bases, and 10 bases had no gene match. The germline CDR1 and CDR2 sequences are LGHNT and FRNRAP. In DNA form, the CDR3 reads TGTGCTAGTGGTTTGGTACACCTCTCGGGACAGGGGGCTTATGGCTACACCTTC. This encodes CASGLVHLSGQGAYGYTF.

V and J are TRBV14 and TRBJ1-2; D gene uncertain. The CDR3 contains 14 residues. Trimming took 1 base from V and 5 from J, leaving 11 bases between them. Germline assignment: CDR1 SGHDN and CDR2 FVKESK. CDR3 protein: CASSQVFGIYGYTF. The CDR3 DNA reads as TGTGCCAGCAGCCAAGTTTTCGGCATATATGGCTACACCTTC.

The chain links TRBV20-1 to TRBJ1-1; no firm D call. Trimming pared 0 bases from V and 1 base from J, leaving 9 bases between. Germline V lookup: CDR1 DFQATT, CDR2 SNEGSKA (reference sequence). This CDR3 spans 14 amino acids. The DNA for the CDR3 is TGCAGTGCTAGAGAGGGAACTAGGAACACTGAAGCTTTCTTT. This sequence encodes CSAREGTRNTEAFF.

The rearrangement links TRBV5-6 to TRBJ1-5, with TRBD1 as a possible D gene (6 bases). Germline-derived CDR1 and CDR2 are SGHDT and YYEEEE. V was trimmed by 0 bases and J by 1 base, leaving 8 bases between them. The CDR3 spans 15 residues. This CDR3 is CASSLDRASNQPQHF. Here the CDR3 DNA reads TGTGCCAGCAGCTTGGACAGGGCGAGCAATCAGCCCCAGCATTTT.

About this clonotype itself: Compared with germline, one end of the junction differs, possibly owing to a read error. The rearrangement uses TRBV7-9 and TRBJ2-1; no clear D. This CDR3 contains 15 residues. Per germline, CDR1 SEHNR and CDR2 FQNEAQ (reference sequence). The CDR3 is CASSLPELGYNERFF. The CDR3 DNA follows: TGTGCCAGCAGCTTACCCGAGCTGGGTTACAATGAGCGGTTCTTC.

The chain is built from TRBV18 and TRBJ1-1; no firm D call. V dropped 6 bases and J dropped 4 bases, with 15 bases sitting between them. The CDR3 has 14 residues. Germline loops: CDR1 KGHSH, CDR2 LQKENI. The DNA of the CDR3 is TGTGCCAGCTCTCGCGCCGGGGAGACCACTGAAGCTTTCTTT. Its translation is CASSRAGETTEAFF.